The TCR beta chain described here comes from a study of Ad26.COV2.S vaccination and SARS-CoV-2 variants. As for the study in general: Sample donor was a member of the COV1001 Ad26.COV2.S trial arm.

Regarding this clone: Its antigen is as yet unknown.

The method was immunoSEQ multiplex PCR; TCRdb's version includes in-frame clones alone and lacks a portion of them. The repertoire holds fewer than 500,000 clones, 90% seen once, with less than 5.5% in the top ten. Notes on the study in general: Breadth measured for non-spike TCRs was similar across vaccine and placebo recipients. Reported findings describe substantial breadth in spike-specific CD8+ and CD4+ T cell responses following vaccination.

The CDR3 extends over 17 amino acids. Germline V CDR1 and CDR2: SGHNT, YENEEA. V trimming: 5 bases; J trimming: 2 bases; junction bases outside the gene matches: 7. Treatment: about 20 received Ad26.COV2.S at low or high dose, single or two shots; about five received placebo; per-sample allocation not given. Material that was analyzed had been drawn on day 63 after the first vaccine or placebo injection. An adult donor aged 18-55 years was enrolled in Boston. Specimen: peripheral blood, collected in a trial of Ad26.COV2.S vaccine versus placebo. V gene TRBV11-3 combines with J gene TRBJ2-3; 13 bases map to TRBD2. The TCR was taken from a person aged 18-60 years who received the Ad26.COV2.S COVID-19 vaccine or a placebo. The CDR3 nucleotides are TGTGCCAGCAGCGCTGGGACTAGCGGGACGGTCACAGATACGCAGTATTTT. This gives the protein CASSAGTSGTVTDTQYF.